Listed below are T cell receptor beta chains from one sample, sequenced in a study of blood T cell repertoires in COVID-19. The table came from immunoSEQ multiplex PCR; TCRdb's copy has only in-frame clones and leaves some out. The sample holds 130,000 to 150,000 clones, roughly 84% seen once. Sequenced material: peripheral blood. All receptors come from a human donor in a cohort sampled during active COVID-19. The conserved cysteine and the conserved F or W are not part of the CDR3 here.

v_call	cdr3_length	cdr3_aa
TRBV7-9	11	ASSLNKNTEAF
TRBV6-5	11	ASSYSRQSEAF
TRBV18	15	ASSSSAGTGPQETQY
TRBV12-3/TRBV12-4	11	ASSSQVRGEAF
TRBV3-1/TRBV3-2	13	ASSHGHTSYNEQF
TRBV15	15	ATSRDDWGPYNYGYT
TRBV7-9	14	ASTRGGGQDTGELF
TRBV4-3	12	ASSQGRDYYGYT
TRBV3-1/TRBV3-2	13	ASSPEGGYLETQY
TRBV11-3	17	ASSLEGGAFASSYNEQF
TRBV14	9	ASSQAVEQY
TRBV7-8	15	ASSLVQDRNHNSPLH
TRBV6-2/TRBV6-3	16	ASSYSPRERGGINEQF
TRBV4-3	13	ASSQGSNGGNTIY
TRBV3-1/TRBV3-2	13	ASSPNTGGDSPLH
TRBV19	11	ASNSPSSYEQY
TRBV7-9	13	ASSLGGTGNQPQH
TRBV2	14	ASSENSLGGVYGYT